Listed here are 27 T cell receptor beta chains from one sample, sequenced in a study of blood T cell repertoires in COVID-19. Measured with immunoSEQ multiplex PCR; TCRdb has only the in-frame clones, and not every one. The table includes over 55,000 clones, about 90% detected once. The material sequenced was peripheral blood. Receptors were obtained from a human donor in a cohort sampled during active COVID-19.

V usage is TRBV6-4 and J usage is TRBJ1-1; 9 bases agree with TRBD1. Germline lookup yields CDR1 MRHNA and CDR2 SNTAGT. CDR3 length: 14 residues. After removal of 5 bases from V and 1 base from J, the junction contained 2 bases not matched to a gene. As DNA, the CDR3 is TGTGCCAGCAGTCCGGGACAGGGGAACACTGAAGCTTTCTTT. Amino acid sequence: CASSPGQGNTEAFF.

V gene TRBV19 combines with J gene TRBJ1-6; the match to TRBD1 covers 11 bases. The CDR3 contains 17 residues. CDR1 is LNHDA and CDR2 is SQIVND in the germline V gene (reference sequence). The V segment lost 2 bases and the J segment 7 bases; nucleotides outside the gene matches: 7. The CDR3 region has the DNA TGTGCCAGTAGTATAACGAGGACAGGGGGCTGGAATTCACCCCTCCACTTT. Translated: CASSITRTGGWNSPLHF.

This clone was observed a handful of times. V is TRBV25-1 and J is TRBJ1-2; D unresolved. CDR1 is MGHDK and CDR2 is SYGVNS in the germline V gene. V shed 1 base and J shed 3 bases, with 15 bases lying between them. The CDR3 contains 16 residues. In nucleotides, the CDR3 is TGTGCCAGCAGTGAATTCATAGAGGGCCGTTACTATGGCTACACCTTC. This codes for CASSEFIEGRYYGYTF.

The rearrangement links TRBV27 to TRBJ1-5; 7 positions match TRBD1. The CDR3 loop spans 13 amino acids. Germline lookup yields CDR1 MNHEY and CDR2 SMNVEV (reference sequence). V dropped 5 bases and J dropped 3; count of bases not matched to a gene: 1. This chain's CDR3 is CASSGTVNQPQHF. The DNA for the CDR3 is TGTGCCAGCAGTGGGACAGTCAATCAGCCCCAGCATTTT.

The chain links TRBV11-2 to TRBJ1-5; D is perhaps TRBD1 (5 bases). Trimming took 1 base from V and 3 from J, leaving 7 bases between them. This CDR3 is 14 amino acids long. The V gene's germline CDR1 is SGHAT and CDR2 FQNNGV. The DNA for the CDR3 is TGTGCCAGCAGCTTAGGCGGGACCAATCAGCCCCAGCATTTT. This sequence encodes CASSLGGTNQPQHF.

DNA for the CDR3: TGTGCCAGCAGCTTTCTCACTGAAGCTTTCTTT. As protein: CASSFLTEAFF. V usage is TRBV11-2 and J usage is TRBJ1-1; D remains unclear. The CDR3 sequence is 11 residues long. Trimming cost V 3 bases and J 4 bases, with 3 bases left between them. Germline lookup yields CDR1 SGHAT and CDR2 FQNNGV.

Only one count was recorded for this clone. This rearrangement joins TRBV6-2 or TRBV6-3 to TRBJ2-3, with 11 bases identical to TRBD2. V shed 6 bases and J 3 bases; nucleotides not matched to a gene: 11. CDR1 MNHEY and CDR2 SVGEGT come from the germline V gene. The CDR3 spans 17 residues. CDR3 in amino acids: CASSGYDSGGATDTQYF. In DNA form, the CDR3 reads TGTGCCAGCAGCGGATACGATAGCGGGGGGGCTACAGATACGCAGTATTTT.

The rearrangement links TRBV10-1 to TRBJ2-7; 12 bases map to TRBD2. Unmatched junction bases numbered 0, after V lost 0 bases and J lost 3 bases. Germline values: CDR1 WNHNN, CDR2 SYGVQD (reference sequence). The CDR3 sequence is 15 residues long. The CDR3 region has the DNA TGCGCCAGCAGTGAGTCGACTAGCGGGGGCTACGAGCAGTACTTC. It is translated as CASSESTSGGYEQYF.

This clone has more than one count but fewer than ten. The chain joins TRBV11-2 to TRBJ2-7; the match to TRBD2 covers 7 bases. This CDR3 has 15 amino acids. The V segment lost 5 bases and the J segment 3 bases; nucleotides outside the gene matches: 10. CDR1 is SGHAT and CDR2 is FQNNGV in the germline V gene. For the CDR3, the DNA is TGTGCCAGCAGCCCTCGCGATAGCGGGCGCTACGAGCAGTACTTC. Translating it yields CASSPRDSGRYEQYF. The variable domain in full, with the rest retrieved from reference TRBV11-2 and TRBJ2-7, is EAGVAQSPRYKIIEKRQSVAFWCNPISGHATLYWYQQILGQGPKLLIQFQNNGVVDDSQLPKDRFSAERLKGVDSTLKIQPAKLEDSAVYLCASSPRDSGRYEQYFGPGTRLTVT.

The chain uses TRBV10-3 and TRBJ2-7; weak D call: TRBD2 (6 bases). Trimming took off 0 bases at V and 6 bases at J, with 9 bases between the two ends. Germline V gives CDR1 ENHRY, CDR2 SYGVKD. The CDR3 is 13 amino acids. CDR3 bases: TGTGCCATCAGTGAGTCGGGACTTCCCGAGCAGTACTTC. This encodes CAISESGLPEQYF.

V and J are TRBV7-7 and TRBJ1-5; D perhaps matches TRBD1 (5 bases). Germline values: CDR1 SSHAT, CDR2 FNYEAQ (reference sequence). The CDR3 has 14 amino acids. Trimming left V 2 bases short and J 8 bases short, with 13 bases between. CDR3 protein: CASSLRGRREPQHF. CDR3 DNA sequence: TGTGCCAGCAGCTTACGGGGCAGGAGGGAGCCCCAGCATTTT.

The chain joins TRBV5-5 to TRBJ2-2; D perhaps matches TRBD1 (6 bases). Germline CDR1 is SGHKS and CDR2 is YYEKEE (reference sequence). The V end was cut by 5 bases, the J end by 1 base, with 9 bases between. The CDR3 spans 14 residues. The CDR3 reads CASRTQGNTGELFF. The CDR3 DNA follows: TGTGCCAGCAGGACACAGGGGAACACCGGGGAGCTGTTTTTT. Full variable domain (rest looked up from reference TRBV5-5 and TRBJ2-2): DAGVTQSPTHLIKTRGQQVTLRCSPISGHKSVSWYQQVLGQGPQFIFQYYEKEERGRGNFPDRFSARQFPNYSSELNVNALLLGDSALYLCASRTQGNTGELFFGEGSRLTVL.

The genes are TRBV4-2 and TRBJ1-3; D is unresolved. V was pared by 1 base and J by 4 bases, with 29 bases between. CDR1 and CDR2 (germline): LGHNA, YNFKEQ. The CDR3 has 21 residues. CDR3 in DNA: TGTGCCAGCAGCCAAGCCTCCGGAGGAATACCACTCTGGGTCTCGGGAAACACCATATATTTT. Its translation: CASSQASGGIPLWVSGNTIYF.

The V gene is TRBV28, the J gene TRBJ1-4; TRBD1 aligns across 9 bases. Germline CDR1 and CDR2: MDHEN and SYDVKM. The CDR3 totals 14 residues. With 3 bases clipped from V and 7 bases from J, the junction kept 3 bases outside the gene matches. CDR3 in DNA: TGTGCCAGCAGTTTGGGGGACAGGGCTGAAAAACTGTTTTTT. Translation: CASSLGDRAEKLFF.

This chain uses TRBV5-4 with TRBJ2-6; D possibly corresponds to TRBD1 (7 bases). The V gene's germline CDR1 is SGHNT and CDR2 YYREEE (reference sequence). The length of the CDR3 is 18 residues. Trimming removed 3 bases at V and 0 bases at J, with 16 bases between. The CDR3 loop is CASSWGDSSFSGANVLTF. In nucleotides, the CDR3 is TGTGCCAGCAGCTGGGGGGACAGCTCCTTCTCTGGGGCCAACGTCCTGACTTTC.

The rearrangement joins TRBV28 to TRBJ1-5; D might be TRBD1 (5 bases). Deletions cut 7 bases from V and 0 bases from J, with 10 bases between. The CDR3 runs to 14 residues. Germline CDR1 MDHEN, CDR2 SYDVKM. The CDR3 DNA sequence: TGTGCCAGCATCCGGGGGTATAGCAATCAGCCCCAGCATTTT. It specifies CASIRGYSNQPQHF.

The chain employs TRBV7-3 and TRBJ2-6; TRBD1 is a possible D gene (6 bases). The CDR3 is 17 residues long. Germline CDR1 is SGHTA and CDR2 is FQGTGA. Trimming cost V 4 bases and J 0 bases, with 13 bases left between them. The CDR3 is CASSSPTGGSGANVLTF. The CDR3 DNA is TGTGCCAGCAGCTCCCCGACAGGAGGCTCTGGGGCCAACGTCCTGACTTTC. The variable domain in full, with the rest retrieved from reference TRBV7-3 and TRBJ2-6, is GAGVSQTPSNKVTEKGKYVELRCDPISGHTALYWYRQSLGQGPEFLIYFQGTGAADDSGLPNDRFFAVRPEGSVSTLKIQRTERGDSAVYLCASSSPTGGSGANVLTFGAGSRLTVL.

The V and J genes are TRBV6-6 and TRBJ1-2; TRBD1 matches at 11 bases. CDR3 length: 12 amino acids. The germline CDR1 and CDR2 sequences are MNHNY and SVGAGI (reference sequence). The junction had 0 bases not matched to a gene; V was cut back by 4 bases and J by 8 bases. CDR3 protein: CASSWTGGGYTF. As DNA, the CDR3 is TGTGCCAGCAGTTGGACAGGGGGCGGCTACACCTTC.

The genes are TRBV3-1 (or the pseudogene TRBV3-2) and TRBJ1-1; D remains ambiguous. V was trimmed by 2 bases and J by 11 bases, leaving 9 bases between them. The CDR3 runs to 11 residues. Germline lookup yields CDR1 LGHDT and CDR2 YNNKEL (reference sequence). Here the CDR3 DNA reads TGTGCCAGCAGCCAAACCGGAGACGCTTTCTTT. It is translated as CASSQTGDAFF.

CDR3 nucleotide sequence: TGTGCCAGCAGCTTGGACAGGGGAAATCAGCCCCAGCATTTT. This codes for CASSLDRGNQPQHF. The chain links TRBV5-4 to TRBJ1-5; 7 nucleotides agree with TRBD1. The CDR3 contains 14 residues. The ends lost 0 bases at V and 4 bases at J; junction bases unmatched: 1. CDR1 SGHNT and CDR2 YYREEE come from the germline V gene (reference sequence).

V usage is TRBV19 and J usage is TRBJ2-7, with TRBD2 matching over 7 bases. The germline V gene has CDR1 LNHDA and CDR2 SQIVND (reference sequence). The CDR3 contains 15 residues. V lost 5 bases to trimming and J lost 5 bases; unmatched junction nucleotides: 12. This chain's CDR3 is CASSVTPGRGNEQYF. Written as DNA, the CDR3 is TGTGCCAGTAGTGTCACCCCTGGGCGGGGGAACGAGCAGTACTTC.

The V and J genes are TRBV4-1 and TRBJ2-7; 9 bases are shared with TRBD2. The J segment lost 2 bases and the V segment lost 3 bases, leaving 14 bases of the junction unmatched. This CDR3 region has 18 residues. Germline V gene data show CDR1 as MGHRA and CDR2 as YSYEKL. CDR3 sequence (DNA): TGCGCCAGCAGCCACTCCGACGGCGGGGGGGCTGCCGCCTACGAGCAGTACTTC. Protein product: CASSHSDGGGAAAYEQYF.

This chain joins TRBV9 and TRBJ2-7; weak D call: TRBD2 (6 bases). CDR1 SGDLS and CDR2 YYNGEE come from the germline V gene. V lost 0 bases to trimming and J lost 1 base, with 8 bases between them. This CDR3 comprises 14 residues. In nucleotides, the CDR3 is TGTGCCAGCAGCGTAGGGGACTTATCCTACGAGCAGTACTTC. This gives the protein CASSVGDLSYEQYF.

The rearrangement joins TRBV2 to TRBJ2-5, with 8 bases that match TRBD2. Germline-derived CDR1 and CDR2 are SNHLY and FYNNEI. Trimming at V came to 6 bases and at J to 3 bases, leaving 9 bases not matched to a gene. CDR3 length equals 15 residues. CDR3 DNA: TGTGCCAGCAGGACGATGGGACTAGAGGAAGAGACCCAGTACTTC. It yields the protein CASRTMGLEEETQYF. Full variable domain (outside the CDR3, taken from reference TRBV2 and TRBJ2-5): EPEVTQTPSHQVTQMGQEVILRCVPISNHLYFYWYRQILGQKVEFLVSFYNNEISEKSEIFDDQFSVERPDGSNFTLKIRSTKLEDSAMYFCASRTMGLEEETQYFGPGTRLLVL.

The chain has TRBV7-2 and TRBJ2-3; D possibly corresponds to TRBD2 (5 bases). V lost 1 base to trimming and J lost 0 bases, with 5 bases between them. This CDR3 contains 14 residues. Germline CDR1 is SGHTA and CDR2 is FQGNSA. CDR3 in amino acids: CASSLGLSTDTQYF. The CDR3 DNA sequence: TGTGCCAGCAGCTTAGGACTAAGCACAGATACGCAGTATTTT.

Only a few counts were recorded for this clone. This chain connects TRBV10-3 to TRBJ1-2; 9 bases align to TRBD1. The CDR3 extends over 15 amino acids. The germline V gene has CDR1 ENHRY and CDR2 SYGVKD. J lost 4 bases, V lost 0 bases, and 3 bases had no gene match. The CDR3 region has the DNA TGTGCCATCAGTGAGTCGGAGACAGGGGGCTATGGCTACACCTTC. Protein: CAISESETGGYGYTF.

CDR3 bases: TGTGCCAGCAGCGTGGACCGACGACTAAATGAAAAACTGTTTTTT. This translates into CASSVDRRLNEKLFF. This chain connects TRBV11-2 to TRBJ1-4; D ambiguous. The CDR3 is made up of 15 amino acids. V lost 5 bases and J 5 bases, leaving 15 bases between the germline ends. Germline values: CDR1 SGHAT, CDR2 FQNNGV.